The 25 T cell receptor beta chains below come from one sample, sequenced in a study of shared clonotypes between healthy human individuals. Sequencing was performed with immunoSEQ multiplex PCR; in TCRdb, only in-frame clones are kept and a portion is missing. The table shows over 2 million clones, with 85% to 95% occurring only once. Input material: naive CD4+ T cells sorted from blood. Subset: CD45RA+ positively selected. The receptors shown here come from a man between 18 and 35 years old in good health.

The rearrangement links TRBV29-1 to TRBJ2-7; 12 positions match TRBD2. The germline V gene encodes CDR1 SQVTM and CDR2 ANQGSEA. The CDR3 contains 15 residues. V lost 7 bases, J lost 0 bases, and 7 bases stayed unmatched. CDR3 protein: CSASGTSGSSYEQYF. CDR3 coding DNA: TGCAGCGCATCCGGGACTAGCGGGTCCTCCTACGAGCAGTACTTC.

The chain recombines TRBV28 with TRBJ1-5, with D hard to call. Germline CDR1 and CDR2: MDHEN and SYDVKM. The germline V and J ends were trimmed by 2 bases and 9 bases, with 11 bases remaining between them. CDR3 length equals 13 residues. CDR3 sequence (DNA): TGTGCCAGCAGTTTAGAGGGCGGCCCGCCCCAGCATTTT. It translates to CASSLEGGPPQHF.

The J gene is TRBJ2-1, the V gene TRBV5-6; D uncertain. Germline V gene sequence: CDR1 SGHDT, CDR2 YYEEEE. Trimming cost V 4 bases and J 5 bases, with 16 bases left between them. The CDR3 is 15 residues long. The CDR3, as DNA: TGTGCCAGCAGCCGGCCGTTAGGTCTGGACAATGAGCAGTTCTTC. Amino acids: CASSRPLGLDNEQFF.

CDR3 nucleotides: TGCGCCAGCAGCTTCCTACCTACCTACGAGCAGTACTTC. This sequence encodes CASSFLPTYEQYF. The chain combines TRBV5-1 with TRBJ2-7; D not certain. V shed 2 bases and J shed 2 bases, with 8 bases lying between them. CDR1 SGHRS and CDR2 YFSETQ come from the germline V gene. This CDR3 has 13 residues.

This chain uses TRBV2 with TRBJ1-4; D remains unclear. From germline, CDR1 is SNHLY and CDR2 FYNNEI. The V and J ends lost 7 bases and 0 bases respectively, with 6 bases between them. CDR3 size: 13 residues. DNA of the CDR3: TGTGCCAGCAAGGTAGCAACTAATGAAAAACTGTTTTTT. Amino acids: CASKVATNEKLFF.

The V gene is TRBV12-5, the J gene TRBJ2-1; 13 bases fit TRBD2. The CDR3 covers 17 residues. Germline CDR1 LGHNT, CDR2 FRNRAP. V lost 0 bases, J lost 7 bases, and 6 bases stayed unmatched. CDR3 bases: TGTGCTAGTGGTTTGGTTACTACGACTAGCGGGAGGAATGAGCAGTTCTTC. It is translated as CASGLVTTTSGRNEQFF.

CDR3: CASSLAGIRTDTQYF. The CDR3 nucleotides read TGTGCCAGCAGCTTAGCCGGGATTCGCACAGATACGCAGTATTTT. The chain recombines TRBV7-2 with TRBJ2-3; D perhaps matches TRBD2 (5 bases). This CDR3 is 15 amino acids long. Trimming removed 0 bases from V and 1 base from J, with 8 bases in between. Germline V gives CDR1 SGHTA, CDR2 FQGNSA.

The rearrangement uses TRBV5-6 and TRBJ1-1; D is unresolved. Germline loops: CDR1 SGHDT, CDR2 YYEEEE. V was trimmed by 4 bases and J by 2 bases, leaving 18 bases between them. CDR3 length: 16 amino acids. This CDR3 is CASSVGYGRINTEAFF. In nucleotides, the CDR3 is TGTGCCAGCAGCGTTGGGTATGGACGGATTAACACTGAAGCTTTCTTT.

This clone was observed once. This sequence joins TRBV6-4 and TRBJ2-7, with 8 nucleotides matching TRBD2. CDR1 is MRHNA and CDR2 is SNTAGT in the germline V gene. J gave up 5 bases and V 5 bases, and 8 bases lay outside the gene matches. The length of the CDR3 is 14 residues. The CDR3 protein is CASSRTGGRDEQYF. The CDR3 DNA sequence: TGTGCCAGCAGTCGAACGGGGGGGCGCGACGAGCAGTACTTC.

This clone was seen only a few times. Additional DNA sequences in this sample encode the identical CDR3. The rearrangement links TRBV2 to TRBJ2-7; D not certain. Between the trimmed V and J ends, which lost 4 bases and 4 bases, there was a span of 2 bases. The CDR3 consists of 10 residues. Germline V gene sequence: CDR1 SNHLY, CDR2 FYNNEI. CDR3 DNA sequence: TGTGCCAGCAGTGTATACGAGCAGTACTTC. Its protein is CASSVYEQYF.

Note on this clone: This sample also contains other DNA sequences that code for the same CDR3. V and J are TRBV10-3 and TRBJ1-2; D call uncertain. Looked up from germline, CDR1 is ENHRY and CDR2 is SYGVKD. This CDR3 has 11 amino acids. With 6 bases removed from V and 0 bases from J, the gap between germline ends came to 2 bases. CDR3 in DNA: TGTGCCATCAGCGCTAACTATGGCTACACCTTC. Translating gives CAISANYGYTF.

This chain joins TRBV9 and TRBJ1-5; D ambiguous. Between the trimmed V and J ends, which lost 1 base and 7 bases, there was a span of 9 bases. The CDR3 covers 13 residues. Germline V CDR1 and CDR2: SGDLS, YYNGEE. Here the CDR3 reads CASSVQDNQPQHF. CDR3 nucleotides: TGTGCCAGCAGCGTACAGGATAACCAGCCCCAGCATTTT. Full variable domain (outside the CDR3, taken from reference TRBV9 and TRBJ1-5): DSGVTQTPKHLITATGQRVTLRCSPRSGDLSVYWYQQSLDQGLQFLIQYYNGEERAKGNILERFSAQQFPDLHSELNLSSLELGDSALYFCASSVQDNQPQHFGDGTRLSIL.

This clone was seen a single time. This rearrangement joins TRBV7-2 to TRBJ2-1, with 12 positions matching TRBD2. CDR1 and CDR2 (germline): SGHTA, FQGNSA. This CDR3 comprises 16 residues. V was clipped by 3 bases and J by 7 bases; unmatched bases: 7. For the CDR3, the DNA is TGTGCCAGCAGCTTTTTCGGACTAGCGGGAAAAAATGAGCAGTTCTTC. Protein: CASSFFGLAGKNEQFF.

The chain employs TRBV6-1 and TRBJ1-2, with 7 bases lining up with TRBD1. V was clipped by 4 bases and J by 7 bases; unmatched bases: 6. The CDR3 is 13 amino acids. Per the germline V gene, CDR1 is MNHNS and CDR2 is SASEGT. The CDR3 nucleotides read TGTGCCAGCAGTGGCCCGACAGGGTTTGGCTACACCTTC. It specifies CASSGPTGFGYTF.

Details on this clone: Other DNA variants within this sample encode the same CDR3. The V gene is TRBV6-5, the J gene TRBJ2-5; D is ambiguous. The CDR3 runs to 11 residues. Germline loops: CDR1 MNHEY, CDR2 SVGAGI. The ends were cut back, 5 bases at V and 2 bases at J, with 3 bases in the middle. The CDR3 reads CASSTQETQYF. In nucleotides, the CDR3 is TGTGCCAGCAGTACACAAGAGACCCAGTACTTC.

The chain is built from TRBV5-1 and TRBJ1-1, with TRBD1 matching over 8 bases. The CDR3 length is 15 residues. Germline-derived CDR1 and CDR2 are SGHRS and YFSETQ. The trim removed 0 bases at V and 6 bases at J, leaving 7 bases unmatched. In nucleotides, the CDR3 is TGCGCCAGCAGCTTGGTATCCCAGGGGGCCGCTGAAGCTTTCTTT. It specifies CASSLVSQGAAEAFF.

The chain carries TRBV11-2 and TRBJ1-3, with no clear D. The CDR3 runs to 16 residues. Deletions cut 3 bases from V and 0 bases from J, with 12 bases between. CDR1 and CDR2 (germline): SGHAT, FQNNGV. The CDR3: CASSLGRTDSGNTIYF. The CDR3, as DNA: TGTGCCAGCAGCTTGGGCCGGACGGACTCTGGAAACACCATATATTTT.

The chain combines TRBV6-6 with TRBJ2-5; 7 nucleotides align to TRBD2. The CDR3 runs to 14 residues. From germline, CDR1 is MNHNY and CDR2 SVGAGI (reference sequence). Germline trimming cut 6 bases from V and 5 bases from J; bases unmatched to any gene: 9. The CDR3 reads CASRKAGTAETQYF. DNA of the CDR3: TGTGCCAGCAGGAAAGCGGGGACCGCCGAGACCCAGTACTTC.

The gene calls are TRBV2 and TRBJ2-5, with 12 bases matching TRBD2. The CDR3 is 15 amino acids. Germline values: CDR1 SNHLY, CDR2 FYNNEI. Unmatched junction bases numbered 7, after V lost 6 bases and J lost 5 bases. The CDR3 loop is CASRVGTSGPETQYF. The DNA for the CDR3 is TGTGCCAGCAGGGTTGGGACTAGCGGGCCCGAGACCCAGTACTTC.

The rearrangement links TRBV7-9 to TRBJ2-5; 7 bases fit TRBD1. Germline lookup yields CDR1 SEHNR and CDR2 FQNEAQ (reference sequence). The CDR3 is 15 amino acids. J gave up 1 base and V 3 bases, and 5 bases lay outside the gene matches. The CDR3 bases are TGTGCCAGCAGCTTGGGTGACAGGGCCCAAGAGACCCAGTACTTC. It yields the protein CASSLGDRAQETQYF.

CDR3 region: CASSRTVQETQYF. CDR3 nucleotides: TGTGCCAGCAGCCGGACAGTACAAGAGACCCAGTACTTC. This rearrangement joins TRBV6-1 to TRBJ2-5, with D tentatively TRBD1 (6 bases). Germline CDR1 reads MNHNS; CDR2 reads SASEGT. V gave up 6 bases and J gave up 2 bases, with 10 bases separating them. This CDR3 has 13 amino acids.

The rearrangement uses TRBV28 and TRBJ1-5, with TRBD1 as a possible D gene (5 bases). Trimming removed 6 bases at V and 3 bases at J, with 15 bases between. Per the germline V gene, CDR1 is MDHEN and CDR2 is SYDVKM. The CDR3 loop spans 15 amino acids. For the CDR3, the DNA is TGTGCCAGCAGACCCCGTGACAGACTCAATCAGCCCCAGCATTTT. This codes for CASRPRDRLNQPQHF.

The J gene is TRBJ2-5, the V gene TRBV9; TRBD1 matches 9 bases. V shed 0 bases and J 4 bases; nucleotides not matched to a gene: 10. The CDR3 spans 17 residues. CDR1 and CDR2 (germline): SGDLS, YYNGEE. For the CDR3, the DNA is TGTGCCAGCAGCGTAGCCGTTCGGGACAGGGTTGGAGAGACCCAGTACTTC. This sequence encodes CASSVAVRDRVGETQYF.

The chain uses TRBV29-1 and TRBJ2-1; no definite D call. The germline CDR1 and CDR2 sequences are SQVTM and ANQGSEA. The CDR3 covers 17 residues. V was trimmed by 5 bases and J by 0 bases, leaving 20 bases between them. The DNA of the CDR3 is TGCAGCGTTTTATACTCAGTCCCAACCGGCTCCTACAATGAGCAGTTCTTC. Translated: CSVLYSVPTGSYNEQFF.

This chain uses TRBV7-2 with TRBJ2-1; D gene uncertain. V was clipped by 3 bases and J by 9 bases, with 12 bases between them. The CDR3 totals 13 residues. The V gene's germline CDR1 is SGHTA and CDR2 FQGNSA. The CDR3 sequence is CASSFLKVSEQFF. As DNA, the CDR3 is TGTGCCAGCAGCTTTTTAAAAGTAAGTGAGCAGTTCTTC.